This T cell receptor (beta chain) was sequenced in a study of post-analysis software for immune sequencing data. Turning to the study itself: The disease courses spanned relapsing-remitting, secondary progressive and progressive-relapsing forms of multiple sclerosis. The study's findings and limits: Controls' normalized Chao1 diversity significantly exceeded that of multiple sclerosis patients. F-measure co-clustering was strong for batch-matched samples. Four to six TRBV segments were more frequent in patients than controls; TRBV5-6, TRBV5-1 and TRBV20-1 belonged to this group.

J gave up 7 bases and V 0 bases, and 15 bases lay outside the gene matches. Per the germline V gene, CDR1 is DFQATT and CDR2 is SNEGSKA (reference sequence). CDR3 size: 17 residues. The table lists this clonotype with a few counts. The target antigen is unknown. Sequencing libraries made from TCR beta cDNA carried unique molecular identifiers. It was from approximately 0.91 to 9.4 million T cells that approximately 500,000 cDNA molecules came. Each CDR3 protein gets one entry after TCRdb re-called the PCR reads with MiXCR. The sample gives just over 250,000 distinct CDR3 sequences, 35% to 45% of which show up once; 4% to 6% is in the top ten.

The sequence was collected from a girl under 18 with multiple sclerosis. The V gene is TRBV20-1, the J gene TRBJ2-1, with TRBD2 identical over 7 bases. The sequencing input was blood. The CDR3 protein is CSARDLPREGLLNEQFF. CDR3 DNA: TGCAGTGCTAGAGATCTTCCGAGGGAGGGCCTGCTGAATGAGCAGTTCTTC.